The entry below describes one T cell receptor (beta chain). cDNA prepared by RNA extraction and subsequent reverse transcription served as the template for sequencing. TCRdb keeps only in-frame clones here, not all; method: immunoSEQ multiplex PCR. This sample has about 280,000 clones, with about three fifths found just once. The data originate from a study of CD8+ T cells in alopecia areata. The treatment was: oral pan-JAK inhibitor, 5-10 mg twice daily. This CDR3 region has 15 residues. In germline, CDR1 is SNHLY, CDR2 FYNNEI. V shed 5 bases, J shed 2 bases, and the junction held 4 bases outside the gene matches.

The rearrangement links TRBV2 to TRBJ1-5; 9 bases are a match to TRBD1. The sequence was obtained from a human donor with alopecia areata. Sequencing used CD4+ T cells sorted from blood, obtained at week 24, from a patient treated with tofacitinib. Here the CDR3 reads CASSSDRGGNQPQHF. Written as DNA, the CDR3 is TGTGCCAGCAGTTCGGACAGGGGAGGCAATCAGCCCCAGCATTTT. Full variable domain (missing parts from reference TRBV2 and TRBJ1-5): EPEVTQTPSHQVTQMGQEVILRCVPISNHLYFYWYRQILGQKVEFLVSFYNNEISEKSEIFDDQFSVERPDGSNFTLKIRSTKLEDSAMYFCASSSDRGGNQPQHFGDGTRLSIL.